Listed below are T cell receptor beta chains from one sample, sequenced in a study of CD4 T cells in relation to SARS-CoV-2 and coronaviruses. Some clones are missing from TCRdb's copy, which holds only in-frame ones; the method was immunoSEQ multiplex PCR. The sample shows 20,000 to 25,000 clones, around 75% of them seen only once. Their antigen targets remain unknown. Sequences were obtained from CD4+ T cells from PBMCs, cultured in vitro. The receptors stem from a human donor in good health. Each CDR3 is given with its conserved first and last residue. The order of the fields is CDR3 length, V gene, J gene, clone size, D gene, CDR3 DNA, CDR3 protein. The D gene is left open where the match is weak. Rows give clone size only sometimes, using once, few, many, or a class for an expanded clone.

13	TRBV7-3	TRBJ2-5	-	-	TGTGCCAGCAGCTTAAAGGGGGGGGAGACCCAGTACTTC	CASSLKGGETQYF
16	TRBV30	TRBJ2-7	few	TRBD2	TGTGCCTGGAGTGTAGGGACTAGCGGATTCTCCTACGAGCAGTACTTC	CAWSVGTSGFSYEQYF
15	TRBV5-1	TRBJ2-1	-	TRBD1	TGCGCCAGCACTGGGGACAGCAAATACTACAATGAGCAGTTCTTC	CASTGDSKYYNEQFF
15	TRBV1	TRBJ1-2	-	-	TGCACCAGCAGCCAAGACGGGACAGGGTTTTATGGCTACACCTTC	CTSSQDGTGFYGYTF
13	TRBV24-1	TRBJ1-1	-	-	TGTGCCACCAGGGGGACGGCGAACACTGAAGCTTTCTTT	CATRGTANTEAFF
15	TRBV6-1	TRBJ2-2	-	-	TGTGCCAGCAGTGATCTGACAGGGAACACCGGGGAGCTGTTTTTT	CASSDLTGNTGELFF
16	TRBV14	TRBJ1-2	-	-	TGTGCCAGCAGCCGATCAGCCCCTACCCTAGGCTATGGCTACACCTTC	CASSRSAPTLGYGYTF
13	TRBV12-3/TRBV12-4	TRBJ2-1	-	-	TGTGCCAGCAGTTTAGATCCCTACAATGAGCAGTTCTTC	CASSLDPYNEQFF
16	TRBV4-1	TRBJ1-1	-	-	TGCGCCAGCAGCCATAGCCTCAGGGTGGAAATATCCGAAGCTTTCTTT	CASSHSLRVEISEAFF
15	TRBV19	TRBJ2-5	-	TRBD2	TGTGCCAGTAAGGGACTAGCGGGGAACCAAGAGACCCAGTACTTC	CASKGLAGNQETQYF
14	TRBV9	TRBJ2-6	-	-	TGTGCCAGCGGATCCTTCTCTGGGGCCAACGTCCTGACTTTC	CASGSFSGANVLTF
19	TRBV12-2	TRBJ2-2	few	-	TGTGCAAGTCGCGCTTTCAGGACTAGCGGGAGGGCCGGAACCGGGGAGCTGTTTTTT	CASRAFRTSGRAGTGELFF
14	TRBV25-1	TRBJ2-7	once	-	TGTGCCAGCAGTGTTGGGGGATCTACCTACGAGCAGTACTTC	CASSVGGSTYEQYF
14	TRBV4-1	TRBJ1-2	once	-	TGCGCCAGCAGCTCTCTTTCTTACCGGCGGGGCTACACCTTC	CASSSLSYRRGYTF
15	TRBV19	TRBJ1-3	few	-	TGTGCCAGTAGAACAGACCTCACCTCTGGAAACACCATATATTTT	CASRTDLTSGNTIYF
15	TRBV15	TRBJ2-7	-	-	TGTGCCACCAGCAGAGGTCGAGCACAAGGGGGCGAGCAGTACTTC	CATSRGRAQGGEQYF
17	TRBV27	TRBJ2-2	few	-	TGTGCCAGCAGTTTATCGATTATAAGGCTAGCAACCGGGGAGCTGTTTTTT	CASSLSIIRLATGELFF
15	TRBV27	TRBJ2-1	-	TRBD1	TGTGCCAGCAGTTTATCCGGGACAGGGCTCAATGAGCAGTTCTTC	CASSLSGTGLNEQFF
13	TRBV24-1	TRBJ1-2	few	-	TGTGCCACCAGTGATTTATGGGGGGACGGCTACACCTTC	CATSDLWGDGYTF
15	TRBV18	TRBJ2-1	-	TRBD1	TGTGCCAGCTCACAACAGGGGGTCTCCTACAATGAGCAGTTCTTC	CASSQQGVSYNEQFF
15	TRBV10-3	TRBJ2-1	-	-	TGTGCCATCAGTGAATCCCGGAGCTCCTACAATGAGCAGTTCTTC	CAISESRSSYNEQFF
12	TRBV5-8	TRBJ2-7	-	TRBD1	TGTGCCAGCCGGGCAGGGGGCCACGAGCAGTACTTC	CASRAGGHEQYF
15	TRBV5-1	TRBJ1-4	-	-	TGCGCCAGCAGGTCGGACGGGACGGAGGATGAAAAACTGTTTTTT	CASRSDGTEDEKLFF
14	TRBV11-3	TRBJ2-1	-	TRBD1	TGTGCCAGCAGCCCCGGGACAGGAATCAATGAGCAGTTCTTC	CASSPGTGINEQFF
16	TRBV24-1	TRBJ2-1	few	-	TGTGCCACCAGTGATTTCAACTCTGACGGATACAATGAGCAGTTCTTC	CATSDFNSDGYNEQFF
15	TRBV15	TRBJ1-5	few	-	TGTGCCACCAGCAGAGCCCAATCGAGCAATCAGCCCCAGCATTTT	CATSRAQSSNQPQHF
13	TRBV10-2	TRBJ1-2	-	-	TGCGCCAGCAGTGAGTCCACCAGGGTTGGCTACACCTTC	CASSESTRVGYTF
14	TRBV6-5	TRBJ1-1	-	-	TGTGCCAGCAGTTACGGAAATTTGAACACTGAAGCTTTCTTT	CASSYGNLNTEAFF
16	TRBV24-1	TRBJ2-5	-	-	TGTGCCACCAGTGATCCCCTGCCGGGGTTCGGAGAGACCCAGTACTTC	CATSDPLPGFGETQYF
16	TRBV24-1	TRBJ2-1	-	-	TGTGCCACCAGTGATTGGGGCGGAAGCTCCTACAATGAGCAGTTCTTC	CATSDWGGSSYNEQFF
13	TRBV7-9	TRBJ1-1	-	-	TGTGCCAGCAGCTTAGAGGAGGCGACTGAAGCTTTCTTT	CASSLEEATEAFF
14	TRBV15	TRBJ2-7	-	-	TGTGCCACCAGCAGAGAAGGGGGAAACTACGAGCAGTACTTC	CATSREGGNYEQYF
15	TRBV10-3	TRBJ1-1	few	-	TGTGCCATCAGTGAGTCCGGCAGAGTGAACACTGAAGCTTTCTTT	CAISESGRVNTEAFF
12	TRBV19	TRBJ2-3	-	-	TGTGCCAGTAGAGGGGGCACAGATACGCAGTATTTT	CASRGGTDTQYF
16	TRBV30	TRBJ1-4	-	-	TGTGCCTGTGGGGGGGGGTGGAAGGCGACTAATGAAAAACTGTTTTTT	CACGGGWKATNEKLFF
16	TRBV24-1	TRBJ2-3	-	TRBD1	TGTGCCACCAGTGAGCCGGGACAGGGGGTGGCAGATACGCAGTATTTT	CATSEPGQGVADTQYF
13	TRBV7-9	TRBJ2-5	-	-	TGTGCCAGCAGCTTAGCGGTCTGGGAGACCCAGTACTTC	CASSLAVWETQYF
17	TRBV6-1	TRBJ1-2	-	TRBD1	TGTGCCAGCAGTGGGGACAGGGGACTAGAACCTAACTATGGCTACACCTTC	CASSGDRGLEPNYGYTF
13	TRBV27	TRBJ1-1	-	-	TGTGCCAGCAGTTTATTCAGGGGCACTGAAGCTTTCTTT	CASSLFRGTEAFF
15	TRBV11-2	TRBJ2-7	-	TRBD1	TGTGCCAGCAGCTTTAGGACAGGGGAGTCCTACGAGCAGTACTTC	CASSFRTGESYEQYF
14	TRBV3-1/TRBV3-2	TRBJ2-7	-	TRBD2	TGTGCCAGCAGTCCACCGGGACTAACCTACGAGCAGTACTTC	CASSPPGLTYEQYF
15	TRBV27	TRBJ1-3	-	-	TGTGCCAGCAGTTTAGCTACAGTCTCTGGAAACACCATATATTTT	CASSLATVSGNTIYF
17	TRBV28	TRBJ2-5	-	-	TGTGCCAGCACCCTCGCCTGGGGGGCGGGTCACCAAGAGACCCAGTACTTC	CASTLAWGAGHQETQYF
13	TRBV4-2	TRBJ2-1	-	-	TGTGCCAGCAGCCAAGATATTGCGGGTGAGCAGTTCTTC	CASSQDIAGEQFF
16	TRBV28	TRBJ2-2	-	TRBD2	TGTGCCAGCAGTTTATTGGGGGGGTCGTCGGCCGGGGAGCTGTTTTTT	CASSLLGGSSAGELFF
15	TRBV18	TRBJ2-7	-	-	TGTGCCAGCTCGCCTCGGGTCCAAAGCTCCTACGAGCAGTACTTC	CASSPRVQSSYEQYF
11	TRBV6-5	TRBJ1-2	few	-	TGTGCCAGCAGGGACGACTATGGCTACACCTTC	CASRDDYGYTF
15	TRBV6-1	TRBJ2-7	-	TRBD1	TGTGCCAGCAGTGAAATCACAGGGGGCTTCTACGAGCAGTACTTC	CASSEITGGFYEQYF
20	TRBV18	TRBJ2-5	-	-	TGTGCCAGCAGGTCCGCTCGTAGCACGAAACAGGTGGAGATAAGGGAGACCCAGTACTTC	CASRSARSTKQVEIRETQYF
15	TRBV19	TRBJ2-5	-	TRBD2	TGTGCCAGTAGTATGTATGCGGGAGGTGGGGAGACCCAGTACTTC	CASSMYAGGGETQYF
15	TRBV28	TRBJ2-2	-	-	TGTGCCAGCAGTTTGGGAAGTCAAGGTAGCGGGGAGCTGTTTTTT	CASSLGSQGSGELFF
15	TRBV6-5	TRBJ2-3	-	-	TGTGCCAGCAGGGGGGGTTTGGGGCCGGAAGATACGCAGTATTTT	CASRGGLGPEDTQYF
13	TRBV5-8	TRBJ2-1	-	-	TGTGCCAGCAGCTTGGCTTTCAGAAATGAGCAGTTCTTC	CASSLAFRNEQFF